These T cell receptor beta chains were read from a single sample in a study of blood T cell repertoires in COVID-19. The data were produced by immunoSEQ multiplex PCR, yet TCRdb's version contains in-frame clones alone and is incomplete. The sample lists approximately 200,000 clones, approximately 80% occurring once. Sequencing was performed on PBMCs or T cells enriched from blood (not recorded which). Receptors originate from a man in his forties who had recovered from COVID-19. Both conserved end residues are part of each CDR3.

j_call | v_call | cdr3_aa
TRBJ1-6 | TRBV10-2 | CASSERRGNSPLHF
TRBJ1-1 | TRBV29-1 | CSVRDKGEAFF
TRBJ2-1 | TRBV7-3 | CASSLTRTSREQFF
TRBJ2-5 | TRBV24-1 | CATGGGGQETQYF
TRBJ1-5 | TRBV7-2 | CASSLGAPGNQPQHF
TRBJ1-2 | TRBV2 | CASTGGGGYGYTF
TRBJ2-5 | TRBV10-3 | CAISEGLAGGETQYF
TRBJ1-2 | TRBV11-1 | CASSSYSGTGDYGYTF
TRBJ2-7 | TRBV7-9 | CASSSQVGQVYEQYF
TRBJ2-5 | TRBV27 | CASSLSTSGRGGAQYF
TRBJ1-2 | TRBV5-6 | CASSSAGYLRNYGYTF
TRBJ2-1 | TRBV7-9 | CASSLVFYNEQFF
TRBJ1-5 | TRBV18 | CASSSTGRGNQPQHF
TRBJ2-3 | TRBV3-1/TRBV3-2 | CASSPGTRVDTQYF
TRBJ2-2 | TRBV7-2 | CASSLYAGDTGELFF
TRBJ2-2 | TRBV19 | CASRYSGITGELFF
TRBJ2-7 | TRBV12-3/TRBV12-4 | CATALANPYEQYF
TRBJ2-1 | TRBV28 | CASSSPGAGGPVGTYNEQFF
TRBJ2-2 | TRBV9 | CASSAWTGTNTGELFF
TRBJ2-1 | TRBV11-3 | CASSIESSYNEQFF
TRBJ1-1 | TRBV30 | CASDRGDTEAFF
TRBJ2-1 | TRBV9 | CASSNRDYNEQFF
TRBJ1-5 | TRBV19 | CASSRDRGGSNQPQHF
TRBJ1-5 | TRBV5-1 | CASQLYSGGGQPQHF
TRBJ2-2 | TRBV30 | CARRRGGELFF
TRBJ2-7 | TRBV18 | CASSSDRDYKRNSYEQYF
TRBJ2-1 | TRBV29-1 | CSVGDREQFF